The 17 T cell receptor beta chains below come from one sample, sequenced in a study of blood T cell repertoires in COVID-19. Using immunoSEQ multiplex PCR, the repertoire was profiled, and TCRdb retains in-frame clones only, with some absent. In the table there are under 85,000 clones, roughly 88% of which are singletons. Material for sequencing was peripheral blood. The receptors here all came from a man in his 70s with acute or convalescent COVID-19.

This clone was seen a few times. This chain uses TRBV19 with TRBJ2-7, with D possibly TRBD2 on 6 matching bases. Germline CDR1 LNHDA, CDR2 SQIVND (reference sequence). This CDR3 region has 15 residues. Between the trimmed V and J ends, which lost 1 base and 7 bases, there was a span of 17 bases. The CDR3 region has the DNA TGTGCCAGTAGTATAGGAGGGACTCGCTCCGGAGAGCAGTACTTC. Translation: CASSIGGTRSGEQYF.

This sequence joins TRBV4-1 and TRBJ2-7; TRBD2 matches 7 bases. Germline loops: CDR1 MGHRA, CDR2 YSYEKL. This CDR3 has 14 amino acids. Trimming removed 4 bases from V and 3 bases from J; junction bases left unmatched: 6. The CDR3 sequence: CASSPERGRYEQYF. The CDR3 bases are TGCGCCAGCAGCCCCGAGCGGGGACGCTACGAGCAGTACTTC.

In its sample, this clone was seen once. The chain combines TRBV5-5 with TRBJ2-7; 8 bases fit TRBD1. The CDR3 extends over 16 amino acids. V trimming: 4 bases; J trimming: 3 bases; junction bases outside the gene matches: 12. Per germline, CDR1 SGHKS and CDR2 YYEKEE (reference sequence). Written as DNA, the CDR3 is TGTGCCAGCAGCGGTGGGCAGGGGGCGTTTAGCTACGAGCAGTACTTC. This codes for CASSGGQGAFSYEQYF.

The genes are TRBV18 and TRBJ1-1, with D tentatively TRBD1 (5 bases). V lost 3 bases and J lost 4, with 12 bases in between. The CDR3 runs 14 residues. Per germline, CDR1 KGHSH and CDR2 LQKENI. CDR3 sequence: CASSPGALGTEAFF. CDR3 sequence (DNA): TGTGCCAGCTCACCTGGGGCTCTCGGCACTGAAGCTTTCTTT.

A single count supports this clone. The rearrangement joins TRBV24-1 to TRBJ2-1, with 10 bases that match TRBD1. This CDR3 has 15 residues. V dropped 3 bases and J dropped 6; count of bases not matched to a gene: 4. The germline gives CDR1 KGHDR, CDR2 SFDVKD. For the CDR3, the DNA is TGTGCCACCAGTGATCCCGGGACAGGGGTCAATGAGCAGTTCTTC. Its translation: CATSDPGTGVNEQFF.

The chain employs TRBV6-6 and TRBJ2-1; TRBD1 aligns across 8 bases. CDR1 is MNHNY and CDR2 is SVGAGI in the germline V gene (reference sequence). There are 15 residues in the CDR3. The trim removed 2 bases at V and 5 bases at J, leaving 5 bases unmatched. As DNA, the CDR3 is TGTGCCAGCAGTTACACCCTGGACAGGGACAATGAGCAGTTCTTC. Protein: CASSYTLDRDNEQFF.

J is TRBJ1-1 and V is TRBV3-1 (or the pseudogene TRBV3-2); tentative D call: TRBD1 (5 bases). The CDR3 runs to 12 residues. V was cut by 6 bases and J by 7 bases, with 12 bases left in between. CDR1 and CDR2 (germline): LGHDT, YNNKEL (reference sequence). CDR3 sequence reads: CASRGLVSEAFF. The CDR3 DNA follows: TGTGCCAGCAGGGGGCTGGTTAGTGAAGCTTTCTTT.

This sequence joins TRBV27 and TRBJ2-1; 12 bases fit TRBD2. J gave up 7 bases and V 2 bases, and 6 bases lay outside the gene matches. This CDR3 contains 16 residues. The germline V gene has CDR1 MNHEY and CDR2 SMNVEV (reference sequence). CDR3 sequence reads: CASSLTSGGSSNEQFF. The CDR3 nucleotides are TGTGCCAGCAGTTTAACTAGCGGGGGGTCTTCGAATGAGCAGTTCTTC.

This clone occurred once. This CDR3 is CASSYGGGMGGYTF. The CDR3 DNA sequence: TGTGCCAGCAGTTACGGCGGGGGAATGGGTGGCTACACCTTC. This rearrangement joins TRBV6-5 to TRBJ1-2, with D perhaps TRBD1 (5 bases). The germline V gene encodes CDR1 MNHEY and CDR2 SVGAGI. The CDR3 totals 14 residues. Trimming stripped 2 bases from V and 7 bases from J, with 14 bases between.

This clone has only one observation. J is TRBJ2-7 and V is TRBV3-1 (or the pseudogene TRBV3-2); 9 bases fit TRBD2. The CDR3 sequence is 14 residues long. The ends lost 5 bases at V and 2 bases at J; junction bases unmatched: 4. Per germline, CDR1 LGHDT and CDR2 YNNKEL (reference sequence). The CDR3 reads CASSTSGGTYEQYF. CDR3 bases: TGTGCCAGCAGCACGAGCGGGGGGACCTACGAGCAGTACTTC.

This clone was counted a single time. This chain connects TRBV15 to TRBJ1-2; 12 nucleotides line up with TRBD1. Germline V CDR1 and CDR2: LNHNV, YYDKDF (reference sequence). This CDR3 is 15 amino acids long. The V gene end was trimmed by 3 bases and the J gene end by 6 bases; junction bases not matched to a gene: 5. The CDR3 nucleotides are TGTGCCACCAGCAGGGAGGGGACAGGGGGCAATGGCTACACCTTC. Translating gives CATSREGTGGNGYTF.

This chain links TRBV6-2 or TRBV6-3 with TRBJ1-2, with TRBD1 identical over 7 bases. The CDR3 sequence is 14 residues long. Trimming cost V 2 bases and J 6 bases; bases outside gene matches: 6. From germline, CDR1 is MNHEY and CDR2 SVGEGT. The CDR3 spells CASSYGDRADGYTF. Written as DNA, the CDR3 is TGTGCCAGCAGTTACGGCGACAGGGCGGATGGCTACACCTTC.

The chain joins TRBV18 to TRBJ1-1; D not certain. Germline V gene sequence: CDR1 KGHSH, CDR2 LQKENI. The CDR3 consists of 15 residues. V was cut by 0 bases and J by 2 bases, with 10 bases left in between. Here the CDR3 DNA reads TGTGCCAGCTCACCACCGAATAGCAAAAACACTGAAGCTTTCTTT. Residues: CASSPPNSKNTEAFF.

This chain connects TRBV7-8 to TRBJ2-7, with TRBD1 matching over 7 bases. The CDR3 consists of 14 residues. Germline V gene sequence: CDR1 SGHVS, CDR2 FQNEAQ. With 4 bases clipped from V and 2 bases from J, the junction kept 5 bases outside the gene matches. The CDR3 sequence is CASSSGQYPYEQYF. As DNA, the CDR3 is TGTGCCAGCAGCTCGGGACAGTATCCCTACGAGCAGTACTTC.

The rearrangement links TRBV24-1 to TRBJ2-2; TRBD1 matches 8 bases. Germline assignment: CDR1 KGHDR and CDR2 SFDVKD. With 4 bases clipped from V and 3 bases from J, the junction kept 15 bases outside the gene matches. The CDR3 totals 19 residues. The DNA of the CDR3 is TGTGCCACCAGTGACTCTAGGACAGGGAAGGTTGTCCACACCGGGGAGCTGTTTTTT. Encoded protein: CATSDSRTGKVVHTGELFF.

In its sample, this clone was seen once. CDR3 loop: CASSSSRVLNYGYTF. The CDR3 bases are TGTGCCAGCAGTTCCTCTCGGGTCCTAAACTATGGCTACACCTTC. The chain employs TRBV28 and TRBJ1-2, with D unclear. V was trimmed by 4 bases and J by 2 bases, leaving 14 bases between them. The CDR3 has 15 residues. The V gene's germline CDR1 is MDHEN and CDR2 SYDVKM.

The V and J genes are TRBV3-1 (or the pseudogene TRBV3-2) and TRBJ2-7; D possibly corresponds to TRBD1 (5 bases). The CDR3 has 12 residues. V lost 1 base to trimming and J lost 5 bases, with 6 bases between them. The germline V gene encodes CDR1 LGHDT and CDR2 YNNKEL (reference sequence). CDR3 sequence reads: CASSQVRDEQYF. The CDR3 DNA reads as TGTGCCAGCAGCCAAGTCAGGGACGAGCAGTACTTC.